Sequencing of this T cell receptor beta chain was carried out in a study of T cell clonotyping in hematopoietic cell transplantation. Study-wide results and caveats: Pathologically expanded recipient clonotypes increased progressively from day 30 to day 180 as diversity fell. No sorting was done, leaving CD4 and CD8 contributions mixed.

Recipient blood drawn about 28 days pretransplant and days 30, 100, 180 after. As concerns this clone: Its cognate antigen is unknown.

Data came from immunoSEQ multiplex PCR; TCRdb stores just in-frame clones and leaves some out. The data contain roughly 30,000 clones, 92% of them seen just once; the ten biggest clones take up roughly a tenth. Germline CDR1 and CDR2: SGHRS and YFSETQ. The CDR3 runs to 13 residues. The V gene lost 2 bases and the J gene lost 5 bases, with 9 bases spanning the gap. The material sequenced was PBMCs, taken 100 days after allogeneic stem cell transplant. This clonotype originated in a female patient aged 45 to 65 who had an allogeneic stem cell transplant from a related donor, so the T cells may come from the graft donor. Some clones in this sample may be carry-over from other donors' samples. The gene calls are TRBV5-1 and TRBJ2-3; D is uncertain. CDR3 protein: CASSLVGEDTQYF. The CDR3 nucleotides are TGCGCCAGCAGCTTAGTTGGGGAAGATACGCAGTATTTT. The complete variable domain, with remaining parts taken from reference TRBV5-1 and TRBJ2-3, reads KAGVTQTPRYLIKTRGQQVTLSCSPISGHRSVSWYQQTPGQGLQFLFEYFSETQRNKGNFPGRFSGRQFSNSRSEMNVSTLELGDSALYLCASSLVGEDTQYFGPGTRLTVL.